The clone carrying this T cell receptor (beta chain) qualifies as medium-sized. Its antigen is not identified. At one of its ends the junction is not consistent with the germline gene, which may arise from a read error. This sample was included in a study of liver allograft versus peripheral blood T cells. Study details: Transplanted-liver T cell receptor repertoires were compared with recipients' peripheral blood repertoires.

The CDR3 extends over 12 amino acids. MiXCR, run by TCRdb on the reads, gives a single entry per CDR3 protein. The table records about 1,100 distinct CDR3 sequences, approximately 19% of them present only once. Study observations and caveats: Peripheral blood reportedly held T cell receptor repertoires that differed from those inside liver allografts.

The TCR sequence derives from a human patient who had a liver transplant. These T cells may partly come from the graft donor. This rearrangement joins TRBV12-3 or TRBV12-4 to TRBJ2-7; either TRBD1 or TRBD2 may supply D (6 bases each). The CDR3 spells CASSLGGREQYF. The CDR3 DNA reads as TGTGCCAGCAGCTTAGGGGGGAGGGAGCAGTACTTC.